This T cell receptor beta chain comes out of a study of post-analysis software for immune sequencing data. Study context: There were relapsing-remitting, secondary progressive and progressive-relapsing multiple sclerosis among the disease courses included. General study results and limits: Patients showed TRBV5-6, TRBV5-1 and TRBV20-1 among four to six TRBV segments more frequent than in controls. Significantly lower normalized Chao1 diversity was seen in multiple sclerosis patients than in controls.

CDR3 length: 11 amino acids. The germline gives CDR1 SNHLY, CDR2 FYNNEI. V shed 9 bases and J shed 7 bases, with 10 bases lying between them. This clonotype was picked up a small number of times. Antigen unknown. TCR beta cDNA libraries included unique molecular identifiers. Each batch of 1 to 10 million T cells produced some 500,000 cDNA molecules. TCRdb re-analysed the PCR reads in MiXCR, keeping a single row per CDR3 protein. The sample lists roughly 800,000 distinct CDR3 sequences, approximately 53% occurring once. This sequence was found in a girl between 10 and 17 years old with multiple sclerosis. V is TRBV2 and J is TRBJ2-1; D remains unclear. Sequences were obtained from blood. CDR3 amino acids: CASLSANEQFF. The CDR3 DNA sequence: TGTGCCAGTTTGTCAGCGAATGAGCAGTTCTTC. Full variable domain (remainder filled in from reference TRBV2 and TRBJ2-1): EPEVTQTPSHQVTQMGQEVILRCVPISNHLYFYWYRQILGQKVEFLVSFYNNEISEKSEIFDDQFSVERPDGSNFTLKIRSTKLEDSAMYFCASLSANEQFFGPGTRLTVL.